Listed below are T cell receptor beta chains from one sample, sequenced in a study of cytomegalovirus exposure and HLA in healthy donors. Sequencing used immunoSEQ multiplex PCR; TCRdb keeps in-frame clones, though not all of them. Counted here are about 110,000 clones, 76% occurring once; the ten biggest clones make up 7.7%. Sequenced: PBMCs. Receptor source: a woman aged 50 to 65 in good health and CMV-seropositive. CDR3s include the opening cysteine and the closing phenylalanine or tryptophan. Fields, in order: CDR3 DNA, CDR3 protein, clone size, V gene, J gene, D gene. The D gene is left open where the match is weak. Clone size, where shown, is once, few, many, or a class for clones that have expanded.

DNA: TGTGCCAGCTCACGAAGGGACGGGGGGAAATACAATGAGCAGTTCTTC
CDR3: CASSRRDGGKYNEQFF
size: .
V: TRBV18
J: TRBJ2-1
D: TRBD2

DNA: TGTGCCAGCAGGGAGGGACTAGCAGTCTACAATGAGCAGTTCTTC
CDR3: CASREGLAVYNEQFF
size: .
V: TRBV6-1
J: TRBJ2-1
D: TRBD2

DNA: TGCAGCTCCGAGGGTACAGGGGGCAGCACAGATACGCAGTATTTT
CDR3: CSSEGTGGSTDTQYF
size: .
V: TRBV29-1
J: TRBJ2-3
D: TRBD1

DNA: TGTGCCAGCAGTGCCGTCACAAAAAACATTCAGTACTTC
CDR3: CASSAVTKNIQYF
size: once
V: TRBV2
J: TRBJ2-4
D: .

DNA: TGTGCCAGCAGTGGGGGGGGTGCTAACCGGGGCGATGAGCAGTTCTTC
CDR3: CASSGGGANRGDEQFF
size: few
V: TRBV6-1
J: TRBJ2-1
D: TRBD2

DNA: TGTGCCAGCAGTCGGACAGTCACTGGAAACACCATATATTTT
CDR3: CASSRTVTGNTIYF
size: once
V: TRBV6-5
J: TRBJ1-3
D: .

DNA: TGTGCCAGCAGCGTCCGACAGGCGAACTACAATGAGCAGTTCTTC
CDR3: CASSVRQANYNEQFF
size: .
V: TRBV7-9
J: TRBJ2-1
D: .

DNA: TGTGCCAGCATGAGCGGGGGGGATCAAGAGACCCAGTACTTC
CDR3: CASMSGGDQETQYF
size: .
V: TRBV6-1
J: TRBJ2-5
D: TRBD2

DNA: TGTGCCAGTAGGACGACAGGGAATCACGGGGAGCTGTTTTTT
CDR3: CASRTTGNHGELFF
size: .
V: TRBV19
J: TRBJ2-2
D: TRBD1

DNA: TGTGCCAGCAGCTCCGGACAGGGAGGCTACACCTTC
CDR3: CASSSGQGGYTF
size: few
V: TRBV7-9
J: TRBJ1-2
D: TRBD1

DNA: TGTGCCAGCAGATCCGGACAGAACGAGCAGTACTTC
CDR3: CASRSGQNEQYF
size: .
V: TRBV7-9
J: TRBJ2-7
D: .

DNA: TGTGCCAGCTCCCTTGGGACTAGCGGGACCCCAGATACGCAGTATTTT
CDR3: CASSLGTSGTPDTQYF
size: once
V: TRBV18
J: TRBJ2-3
D: TRBD2

DNA: TGTGCCAGCTCGGCAGGGTTCGGCTACGAGCAGTACTTC
CDR3: CASSAGFGYEQYF
size: .
V: TRBV6-1
J: TRBJ2-7
D: .

DNA: TGTGCCAGCAGCTGGGGGGGACGGGGAGACTACTACAGCGGGAGGGATGGAGATACGCAGTATTTT
CDR3: CASSWGGRGDYYSGRDGDTQYF
size: .
V: TRBV13
J: TRBJ2-3
D: TRBD2

DNA: TGTGCCAGCAGCAAGAGGGCCGGGACAGTCGTCTCCTACGAGCAGTACTTC
CDR3: CASSKRAGTVVSYEQYF
size: .
V: TRBV7-8
J: TRBJ2-7
D: TRBD1

DNA: TGTGCCAGCAGCTTAGTAGGGGGACAGGGGGCAAGGGGCGAGCAGTACTTC
CDR3: CASSLVGGQGARGEQYF
size: .
V: TRBV7-2
J: TRBJ2-7
D: TRBD1

DNA: TGTGCCAGCAGTGATGGAGTCAATGAGCAGTTCTTC
CDR3: CASSDGVNEQFF
size: once
V: TRBV25-1
J: TRBJ2-1
D: .

DNA: TGCGCCAGCAGCTTGGTACCCAGGGGGAAGGGTACGCAGTATTTT
CDR3: CASSLVPRGKGTQYF
size: .
V: TRBV5-1
J: TRBJ2-3
D: TRBD1

DNA: TGTGCCAGCTCTGCAGGGGTTGTAAGCAATCAGCCCCAGCATTTT
CDR3: CASSAGVVSNQPQHF
size: .
V: TRBV18
J: TRBJ1-5
D: .

DNA: TGTGCCAGCAGCTTATCTAGCGGGGGGATCACAGATACGCAGTATTTT
CDR3: CASSLSSGGITDTQYF
size: .
V: TRBV7-9
J: TRBJ2-3
D: TRBD2

DNA: TGTGCCAGCAGCCCATGGGATCGGCTAGCGGGAGCTGAGGAGACCCAGTACTTC
CDR3: CASSPWDRLAGAEETQYF
size: .
V: TRBV11-2
J: TRBJ2-5
D: TRBD2

DNA: TGTGCCAGCAGCCGGGACAGAGATAGCGAGCAGTACTTC
CDR3: CASSRDRDSEQYF
size: .
V: TRBV6-1
J: TRBJ2-7
D: TRBD1

DNA: TGCAGCGTTGAAAGACAGGGTTCCTACGAGCAGTACTTC
CDR3: CSVERQGSYEQYF
size: few
V: TRBV29-1
J: TRBJ2-7
D: TRBD1

DNA: TGTGCCAGCAGCGTAGGGGGACAGGTACACGAAAAACTGTTTTTT
CDR3: CASSVGGQVHEKLFF
size: few
V: TRBV9
J: TRBJ1-4
D: TRBD1

DNA: TGTGCCAGTAGCCTGGGACTAGCGGGAGGGTATGAGCAGTTCTTC
CDR3: CASSLGLAGGYEQFF
size: .
V: TRBV19
J: TRBJ2-1
D: TRBD2

DNA: TGTGCCATCAGCGCCCAAAGCGACAGGGGGGGAATCAATGAGCAGTTCTTC
CDR3: CAISAQSDRGGINEQFF
size: .
V: TRBV10-3
J: TRBJ2-1
D: TRBD1

DNA: TGCAGTGCTAGAGGACTAGATACGCAGTATTTT
CDR3: CSARGLDTQYF
size: .
V: TRBV20-1
J: TRBJ2-3
D: .